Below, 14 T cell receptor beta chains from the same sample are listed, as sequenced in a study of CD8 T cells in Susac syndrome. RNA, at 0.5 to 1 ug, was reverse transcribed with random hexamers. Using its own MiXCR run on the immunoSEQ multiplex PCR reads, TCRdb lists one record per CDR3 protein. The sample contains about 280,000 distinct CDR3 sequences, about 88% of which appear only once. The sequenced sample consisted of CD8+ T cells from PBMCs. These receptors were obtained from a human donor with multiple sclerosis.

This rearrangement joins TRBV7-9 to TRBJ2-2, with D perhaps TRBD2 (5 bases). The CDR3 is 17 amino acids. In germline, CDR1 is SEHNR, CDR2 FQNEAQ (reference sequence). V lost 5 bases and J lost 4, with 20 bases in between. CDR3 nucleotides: TGTGCCAGCAGCCCTCTAACCCCGGGGAGCCCCACCGGGGAGCTGTTTTTT. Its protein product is CASSPLTPGSPTGELFF.

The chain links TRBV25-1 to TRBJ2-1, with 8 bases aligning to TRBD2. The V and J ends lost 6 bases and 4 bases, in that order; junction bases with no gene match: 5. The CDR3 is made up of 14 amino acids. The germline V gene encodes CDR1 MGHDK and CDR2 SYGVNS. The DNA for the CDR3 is TGTGCCAGCAGCCGGGGGGGCCTATACAATGAGCAGTTCTTC. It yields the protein CASSRGGLYNEQFF.

The CDR3 spells CATSRDGATNQPQHF. The CDR3 coding sequence is TGTGCCACCAGCAGAGATGGGGCAACCAATCAGCCCCAGCATTTT. J is TRBJ1-5 and V is TRBV15; D might be TRBD1 (5 bases). The germline gives CDR1 LNHNV, CDR2 YYDKDF (reference sequence). The germline V and J ends were trimmed by 0 bases and 3 bases, with 9 bases remaining between them. The CDR3 runs to 15 residues.

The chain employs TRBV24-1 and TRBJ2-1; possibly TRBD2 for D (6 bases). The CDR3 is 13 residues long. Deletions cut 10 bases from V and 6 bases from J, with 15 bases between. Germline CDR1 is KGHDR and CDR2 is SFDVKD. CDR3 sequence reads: CATRGRGGNEQFF. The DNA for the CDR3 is TGTGCCACGAGGGGAAGGGGAGGCAATGAGCAGTTCTTC.

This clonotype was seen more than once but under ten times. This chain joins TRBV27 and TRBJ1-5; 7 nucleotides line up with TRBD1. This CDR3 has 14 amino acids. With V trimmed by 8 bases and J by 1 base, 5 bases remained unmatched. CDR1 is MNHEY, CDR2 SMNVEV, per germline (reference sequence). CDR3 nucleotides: TGTGCCAGCCGAAAAGGGGGCAGCAATCAGCCCCAGCATTTT. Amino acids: CASRKGGSNQPQHF.

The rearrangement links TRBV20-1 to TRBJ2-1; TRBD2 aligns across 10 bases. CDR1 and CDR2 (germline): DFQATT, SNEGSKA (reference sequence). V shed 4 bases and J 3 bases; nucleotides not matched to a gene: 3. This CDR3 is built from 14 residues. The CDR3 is CSATSGGYYNEQFF. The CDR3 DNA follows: TGCAGTGCTACTAGCGGGGGCTACTACAATGAGCAGTTCTTC.

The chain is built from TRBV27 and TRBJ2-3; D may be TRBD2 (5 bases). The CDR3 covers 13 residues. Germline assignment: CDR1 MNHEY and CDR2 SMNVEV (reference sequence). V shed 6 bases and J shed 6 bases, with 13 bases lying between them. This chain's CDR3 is CASSHTGWDTQYF. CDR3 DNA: TGTGCCAGCAGCCACACGGGGTGGGATACGCAGTATTTT.

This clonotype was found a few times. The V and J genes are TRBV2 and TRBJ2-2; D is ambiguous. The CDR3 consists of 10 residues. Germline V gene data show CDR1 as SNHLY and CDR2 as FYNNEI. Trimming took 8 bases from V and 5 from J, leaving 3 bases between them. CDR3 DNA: TGTGCCAGCGGGACCGGGGAGCTGTTTTTT. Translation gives CASGTGELFF.

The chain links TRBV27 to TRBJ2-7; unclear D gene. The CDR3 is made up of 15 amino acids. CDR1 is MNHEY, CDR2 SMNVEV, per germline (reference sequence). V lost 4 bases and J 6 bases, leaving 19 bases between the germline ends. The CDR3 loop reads CASSSWAYRFAEQYF. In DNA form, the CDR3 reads TGTGCCAGCAGTTCGTGGGCTTACCGGTTCGCCGAGCAGTACTTC.

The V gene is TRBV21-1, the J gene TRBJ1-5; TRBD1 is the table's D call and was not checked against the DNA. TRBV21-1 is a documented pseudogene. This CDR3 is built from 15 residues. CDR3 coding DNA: TGTGCCAGCAGCAGTGCGGGACAACCGAATCAGCCCCAGCATTTT. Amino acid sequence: CASSSAGQPNQPQHF.

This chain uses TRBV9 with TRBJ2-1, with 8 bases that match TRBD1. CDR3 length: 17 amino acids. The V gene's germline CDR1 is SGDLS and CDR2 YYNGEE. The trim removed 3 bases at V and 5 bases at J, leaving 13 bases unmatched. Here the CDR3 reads CASSEHTTGQVNNEQFF. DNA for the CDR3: TGTGCCAGCAGCGAACACACAACGGGACAGGTGAACAATGAGCAGTTCTTC.

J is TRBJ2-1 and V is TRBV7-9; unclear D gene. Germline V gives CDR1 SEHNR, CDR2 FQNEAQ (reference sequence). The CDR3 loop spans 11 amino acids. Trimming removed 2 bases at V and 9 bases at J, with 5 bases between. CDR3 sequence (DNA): TGTGCCAGCAGCTTAAGGCCTGAGCAGTTCTTC. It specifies CASSLRPEQFF.

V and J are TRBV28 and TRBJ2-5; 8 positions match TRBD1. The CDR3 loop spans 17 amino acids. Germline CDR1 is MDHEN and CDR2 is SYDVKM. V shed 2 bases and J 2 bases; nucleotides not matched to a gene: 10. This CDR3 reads CASSLPSGGADQETQYF. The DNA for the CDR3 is TGTGCCAGCAGTTTACCCTCAGGGGGCGCGGATCAAGAGACCCAGTACTTC.

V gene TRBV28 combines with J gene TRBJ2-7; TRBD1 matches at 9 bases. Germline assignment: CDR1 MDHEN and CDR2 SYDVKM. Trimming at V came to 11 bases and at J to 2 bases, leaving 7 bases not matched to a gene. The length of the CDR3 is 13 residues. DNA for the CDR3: TGTGCCGCCCAGGACAGGGGACCCTACGAGCAGTACTTC. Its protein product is CAAQDRGPYEQYF. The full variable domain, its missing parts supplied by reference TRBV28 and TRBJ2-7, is DVKVTQSSRYLVKRTGEKVFLECVQDMDHENMFWYRQDPGLGLRLIYFSYDVKMKEKGDIPEGYSVSREKKERFSLILESASTNQTSMYLCAAQDRGPYEQYFGPGTRLTVT.